The rows below give T cell receptor beta chains drawn from one sample of a study of shared clonotypes between healthy human individuals. The method was immunoSEQ multiplex PCR; TCRdb's version includes in-frame clones alone and lacks a portion of them. Among around 2.5 million clones listed, over 85% were seen once. The specimen sequenced was naive CD4+ T cells from PBMCs. These TCRs come from a man younger than 35 in good health. Some clones in this sample may be carry-over from other donors' samples. The CDR3 runs from the conserved cysteine through the conserved F or W. The D gene is left open where the match is weak. Some rows have no size entry. The others give once, few or many, or a class for an expanded clone.

j_call,d_call,v_call,clone_size,cdr3_aa,cdr3_nt
TRBJ1-3,TRBD1,TRBV4-1,once,CASSQGGQGALGNTIYF,TGCGCCAGCAGCCAAGGGGGGCAGGGGGCGCTCGGAAACACCATATATTTT
TRBJ2-2,TRBD2,TRBV7-2,once,CASRFPGLAGTVLFF,TGTGCCAGCAGATTTCCGGGACTAGCGGGTACTGTGCTGTTTTTT
TRBJ1-4,TRBD1,TRBV19,few,CATRTGKGPNEKLFF,TGTGCCACCAGGACAGGGAAGGGGCCTAATGAAAAACTGTTTTTT
TRBJ2-5,TRBD1,TRBV5-4,-,CASSRGQGMKETQYF,TGTGCCAGCAGCCGGGGACAGGGGATGAAGGAGACCCAGTACTTC
TRBJ2-1,-,TRBV9,-,CASSIQGGLTYNEQFF,TGTGCCAGCAGCATCCAGGGGGGTTTGACCTACAATGAGCAGTTCTTC
TRBJ2-2,TRBD2,TRBV7-2,-,CASSFNSGSSGELFF,TGTGCCAGCAGCTTTAACAGCGGGAGTTCCGGGGAGCTGTTTTTT
TRBJ2-2,TRBD1,TRBV27,-,CASSSRKGTEFTGELFF,TGTGCCAGCAGTTCCCGTAAAGGGACAGAATTCACCGGGGAGCTGTTTTTT
TRBJ1-3,-,TRBV29-1,-,CSVEVSGAGNTIYF,TGCAGCGTTGAGGTCTCTGGAGCTGGAAACACCATATATTTT
TRBJ2-5,-,TRBV30,-,CAWSPPGGETQYF,TGTGCCTGGAGCCCCCCGGGTGGAGAGACCCAGTACTTC
TRBJ2-1,TRBD2,TRBV29-1,-,CSDRTSGTNSYNEQFF,TGCAGCGATCGGACTAGCGGGACCAATTCCTACAATGAGCAGTTCTTC
TRBJ2-2,-,TRBV11-2,-,CASSYRDSSTGELFF,TGTGCCAGCAGCTACCGGGACTCCTCAACCGGGGAGCTGTTTTTT
TRBJ1-1,-,TRBV6-5,few,CASSYVANTEAFF,TGTGCCAGCAGTTACGTCGCGAACACTGAAGCTTTCTTT
TRBJ2-3,-,TRBV27,once,CASRRGYTDTQYF,TGTGCCAGCAGGAGGGGCTACACAGATACGCAGTATTTT
TRBJ2-1,-,TRBV7-3,-,CASSAADNEQFF,TGTGCCAGCAGTGCAGCAGACAATGAGCAGTTCTTC
TRBJ2-5,-,TRBV5-1,-,CASTVGAGETQYF,TGCGCCAGCACCGTGGGGGCCGGGGAGACCCAGTACTTC
TRBJ1-2,-,TRBV25-1,-,CASSEDRFTWNYGYTF,TGTGCCAGCAGTGAAGATCGATTTACATGGAACTATGGCTACACCTTC
TRBJ2-3,TRBD1,TRBV6-1,-,CASSLRTGSTDTQYF,TGTGCCAGCAGCCTTCGGACAGGGTCCACAGATACGCAGTATTTT
TRBJ2-6,-,TRBV19,-,CASSIVGEAGANVLTF,TGTGCCAGTAGTATAGTGGGGGAAGCTGGGGCCAACGTCCTGACTTTC
TRBJ2-5,TRBD2,TRBV9,-,CASSVEAQTSAMTQYF,TGTGCCAGCAGCGTAGAAGCCCAGACTAGCGCAATGACCCAGTACTTC
TRBJ1-4,-,TRBV7-9,-,CASSVQKNEKLFF,TGTGCCAGCAGCGTACAGAAGAATGAAAAACTGTTTTTT
TRBJ2-5,-,TRBV5-1,-,CASSLLRGEETQYF,TGCGCCAGCAGCCTCTTGCGGGGTGAAGAGACCCAGTACTTC
TRBJ2-7,-,TRBV6-5,-,CASSYYPTRYEQYF,TGTGCCAGCAGTTACTACCCCACAAGGTACGAGCAGTACTTC
TRBJ2-1,-,TRBV27,-,CASSFLGPGLRDNEQFF,TGTGCCAGCAGTTTTCTGGGGCCGGGATTACGGGACAATGAGCAGTTCTTC
TRBJ2-7,-,TRBV4-3,-,CASSQDLSGEVRRYF,TGCGCCAGCAGCCAAGATCTTTCCGGAGAGGTCAGGCGGTACTTC
TRBJ2-1,-,TRBV27,-,CASSFRQQYSYNEQFF,TGTGCCAGCAGTTTTAGACAGCAATACTCCTACAATGAGCAGTTCTTC
TRBJ2-2,-,TRBV5-1,-,CASSLEIPPGELFF,TGCGCCAGCAGCTTGGAAATACCCCCCGGGGAGCTGTTTTTT
TRBJ2-2,-,TRBV7-6,-,CASSHLGLVSNTGELFF,TGTGCCAGCAGCCACTTGGGGTTAGTGTCGAACACCGGGGAGCTGTTTTTT
TRBJ2-4,TRBD2,TRBV5-1,-,CASSRGLAGANIQYF,TGCGCCAGCAGCCGGGGACTAGCGGGCGCCAACATTCAGTACTTC
TRBJ2-7,TRBD1,TRBV5-4,-,CASSLDGTGQHEQYF,TGTGCCAGCAGCCTGGATGGGACAGGGCAACACGAGCAGTACTTC
TRBJ2-1,-,TRBV4-1,-,CASSSAAGRPTGEQFF,TGCGCCAGCAGCTCTGCGGCGGGACGCCCAACGGGTGAGCAGTTCTTC
TRBJ2-7,-,TRBV19,-,CASSVSPRQHEQYF,TGTGCCAGTAGTGTCTCGCCCCGTCAACACGAGCAGTACTTC
TRBJ2-7,-,TRBV2,-,CASSTAMPPYEQYF,TGTGCCAGCAGTACAGCCATGCCGCCCTACGAGCAGTACTTC
TRBJ2-2,-,TRBV10-3,-,CAIRGSTNTGELFF,TGTGCCATCAGGGGCTCCACGAACACCGGGGAGCTGTTTTTT
TRBJ2-1,-,TRBV4-2,-,CASSQVGGTYNEQFF,TGTGCCAGCAGCCAAGTGGGCGGGACCTACAATGAGCAGTTCTTC
TRBJ2-1,-,TRBV12-2,-,CASRESGRCLAGKSRKVGEQFF,TGTGCAAGTCGGGAAAGCGGGAGGTGCCTAGCGGGAAAGTCGCGGAAAGTTGGTGAGCAGTTCTTC
TRBJ1-1,-,TRBV27,-,CASSPSVGATEAFF,TGTGCCAGCAGCCCCTCGGTAGGGGCCACTGAAGCTTTCTTT
TRBJ1-1,TRBD1,TRBV7-9,few,CASSAMTGGQTEAFF,TGTGCCAGCAGCGCCATGACAGGGGGTCAGACTGAAGCTTTCTTT
TRBJ2-1,-,TRBV7-2,once,CASSPDSNTYNEQFF,TGTGCCAGCAGCCCGGACAGTAACACCTACAATGAGCAGTTCTTC
TRBJ1-3,TRBD1,TRBV2,few,CASGGQLTGNTIYF,TGTGCCAGCGGGGGACAGCTTACTGGAAACACCATATATTTT
TRBJ1-2,TRBD1,TRBV7-2,-,CASSLGTGAYGYTF,TGTGCCAGCAGCTTAGGGACAGGGGCATATGGCTACACCTTC
TRBJ2-2,-,TRBV4-3,once,CASSRGTGINTGELFF,TGCGCCAGCAGCCGCGGTACAGGGATTAACACCGGGGAGCTGTTTTTT
TRBJ2-5,TRBD1,TRBV15,-,CATSRWDSQETQYF,TGTGCCACCAGCAGATGGGACAGCCAAGAGACCCAGTACTTC
TRBJ2-3,TRBD2,TRBV10-3,-,CACSSGLAGRGTDTQYF,TGTGCCTGCTCGTCCGGACTAGCGGGACGCGGCACAGATACGCAGTATTTT
TRBJ2-3,TRBD2,TRBV4-3,-,CASSQEAGGRDTQYF,TGCGCCAGCAGCCAAGAAGCGGGAGGGAGGGATACGCAGTATTTT
TRBJ2-4,-,TRBV19,-,CASSIDYRAGKNIQYF,TGTGCCAGTAGTATCGATTACAGGGCGGGCAAAAACATTCAGTACTTC
TRBJ1-1,-,TRBV5-1,-,CASSYSTAGEGAFF,TGCGCCAGCAGCTATTCTACAGCGGGCGAGGGAGCTTTCTTT
TRBJ1-2,-,TRBV19,-,CASSIPQGSNGYTF,TGTGCCAGTAGTATTCCTCAGGGGTCGAATGGCTACACCTTC
TRBJ1-2,TRBD1,TRBV7-3,-,CASTSYPGQGIYGYTF,TGTGCCAGCACCTCCTACCCGGGACAGGGGATATATGGCTACACCTTC
TRBJ2-7,TRBD1,TRBV5-1,-,CASGRDSGSYEQYF,TGCGCCAGCGGCCGGGACAGTGGGTCCTACGAGCAGTACTTC
TRBJ1-2,-,TRBV5-5,-,CASSLELINYGYTF,TGTGCCAGCAGCTTGGAGCTTATTAACTATGGCTACACCTTC
TRBJ2-3,-,TRBV30,-,CAWSLSGDTQYF,TGTGCCTGGAGCCTCAGCGGGGATACGCAGTATTTT
TRBJ2-7,-,TRBV19,-,CASSRPGTRTYEQYF,TGTGCCAGTAGTAGACCCGGGACGAGAACCTACGAGCAGTACTTC
TRBJ1-3,-,TRBV7-9,few,CASSSSGSGNTIYF,TGTGCCAGCAGCTCCAGTGGCTCTGGAAACACCATATATTTT
TRBJ1-2,-,TRBV20-1,-,CSATGQYGYTF,TGCAGTGCCACCGGGCAATATGGCTACACCTTC
TRBJ2-4,-,TRBV14,-,CASSRAKGLQGVDIQYF,TGTGCCAGCAGCCGCGCCAAGGGACTACAGGGGGTGGACATTCAGTACTTC
TRBJ1-3,-,TRBV2,-,CAFRDGGNTIYF,TGTGCCTTCAGGGACGGTGGAAACACCATATATTTT
TRBJ2-5,-,TRBV6-1,-,CASSELTSSETQYF,TGTGCCAGCAGTGAACTAACTAGCAGCGAGACCCAGTACTTC
TRBJ1-5,-,TRBV12-5,-,CASGSSGRRDQPQHF,TGTGCTAGTGGTTCGTCAGGACGGAGGGATCAGCCCCAGCATTTT